This T cell receptor beta chain originates from a study of glioma-infiltrating T cells after dendritic cell vaccination. Germline V lookup: CDR1 SGHTA, CDR2 FQGTGA. The CDR3 has 16 residues. V gave up 6 bases and J gave up 2 bases, with 18 bases separating them. Repertoires were generated with immunoSEQ multiplex PCR, while TCRdb's copy carries only in-frame clones and drops some. The repertoire holds about 92,000 clones, with around 86% as singletons. This clone was seen just once. The source of this sequence is a human donor with glioblastoma. This specimen was blood, taken before dendritic cell vaccination. The chain recombines TRBV7-3 with TRBJ2-3, with no clear D. CDR3 coding DNA: TGTGCCAGCAGATACCGCCCCGACTCCACCACAGATACGCAGTATTTT. It translates to CASRYRPDSTTDTQYF.